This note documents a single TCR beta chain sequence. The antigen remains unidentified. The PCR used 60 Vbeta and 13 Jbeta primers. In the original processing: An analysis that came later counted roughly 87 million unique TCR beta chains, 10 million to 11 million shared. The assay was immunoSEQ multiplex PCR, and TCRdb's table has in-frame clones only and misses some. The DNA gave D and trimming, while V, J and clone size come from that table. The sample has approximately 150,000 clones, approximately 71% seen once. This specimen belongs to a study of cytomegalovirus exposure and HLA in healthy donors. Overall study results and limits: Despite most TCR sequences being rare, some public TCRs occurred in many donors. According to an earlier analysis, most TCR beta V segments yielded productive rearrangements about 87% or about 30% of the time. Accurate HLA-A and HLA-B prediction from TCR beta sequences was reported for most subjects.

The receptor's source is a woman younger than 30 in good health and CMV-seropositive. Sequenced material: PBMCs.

CDR3 nucleotides: TGTGCCAGCAGCTCTCAGGGGATTAGCTATGGCTACACCTTC. Its translation: CASSSQGISYGYTF. This chain links TRBV5-4 with TRBJ1-2; the D gene is possibly TRBD1 (6 bases). Germline assignment: CDR1 SGHNT and CDR2 YYREEE (reference sequence). Trimming shortened V by 3 bases and J by 4 bases, and 13 bases separated the two germline ends. The CDR3 is 14 residues long.